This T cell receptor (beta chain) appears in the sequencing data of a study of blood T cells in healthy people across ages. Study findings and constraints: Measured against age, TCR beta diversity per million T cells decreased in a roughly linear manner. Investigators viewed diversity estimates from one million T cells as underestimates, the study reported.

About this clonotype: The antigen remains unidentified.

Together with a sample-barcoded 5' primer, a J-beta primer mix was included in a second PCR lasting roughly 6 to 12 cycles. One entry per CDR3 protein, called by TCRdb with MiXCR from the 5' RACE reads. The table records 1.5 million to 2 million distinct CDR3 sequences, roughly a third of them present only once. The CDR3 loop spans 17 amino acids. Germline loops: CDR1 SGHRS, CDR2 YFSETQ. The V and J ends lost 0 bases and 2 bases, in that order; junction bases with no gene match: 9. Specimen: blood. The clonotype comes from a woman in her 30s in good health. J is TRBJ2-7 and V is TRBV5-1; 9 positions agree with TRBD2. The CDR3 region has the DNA TGCGCCAGCAGCTTGGTTCCTAGCGGGACGATTCCCTACGAGCAGTACTTC. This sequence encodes CASSLVPSGTIPYEQYF.